The sequence of this T cell receptor beta chain was determined in a study of blood T cell repertoires in COVID-19 (TCRdb year 2020). For the wider study: Collaborator samples came from the United States, Italy and Spain and covered acute and convalescent phases of COVID-19. The material from the prospective study consisted of cDNA or gDNA derived from T cells, B-cell-depleted T cells, or PBMCs. Deeply sampled blood TCRbeta repertoires from subjects exposed to, actively infected with, or recovered from COVID-19 were included in the dataset. A freely available public database, intended as a resource for researchers studying the immune response to SARS-CoV-2, is where the repertoires were released. Samples were obtained from the ongoing ImmuneRACE study (first 160 participants) and from approximately 1,200 subjects provided by 6 global collaborators. The sample metadata nearly always contained a de-identified subject ID, COVID-19 status, age in years and sex. Where available, HLA class I and class II types were taken from metadata supplied by the sample provider and were not determined by assay-based typing. General study outcomes and caveats: Clinical and demographic metadata were provided uncurated, with the amount varying by source and participant.

Participants in the prospective study were enrolled through a virtual design, were aged roughly 18 to 90 years, and lived in about two dozen United States geographic areas. In the prospective study, cohorts were assigned on the basis of participant-reported clinical history obtained from a screening survey and a study questionnaire. For ImmuneRACE Cohort 3, a participant was defined as recovered based on two consecutive negative NP/OP PCR tests, clearance by a healthcare professional, or resolution of symptoms. Mobile phlebotomists in the prospective study collected whole blood, serum and a nasopharyngeal or oropharyngeal swab from every participant. Participants in the prospective study had the option to provide additional blood draws and questionnaires over an approximately 2-month period. Prospective study blood samples were shipped either frozen or at room temperature before DNA extraction.

V is pared back by 2 bases and J by 7 bases, with 9 bases lying between the germline termini. The CDR3 starts with the cysteine, ends with the phenylalanine, and has 14 residues. Of the read, only the CDR3 DNA is kept; its 42 bases are in frame from base 1. The germline V gene sets CDR1 to KGHSH and CDR2 to LQKENI. Details on this clone: No antigen is known for it. Nothing much larger sits one base from this clone, and base qualities are not available. This same CDR3 is encoded by further DNA sequences in the sample.

The immunoSEQ Assay, a bias-controlled multiplex PCR, was used to amplify TCRbeta CDR3 regions from genomic DNA. In the authors' own workflow: The number of nucleated cells in each sample was estimated by amplification of reference gene primers within the assay. Sequence reads were collapsed and filtered to measure the absolute abundance of every unique TCRbeta CDR3 rearrangement. For each sample, productive Simpson clonality was calculated by taking the square root of Simpson's diversity index across productive rearrangements. This immuneACCESS table, as held by TCRdb, lists in-frame sequences with V and J called but not all clones. Of the missing ones, under half trace to an unresolved V gene in checked studies; the others have no known cause. That table furnishes V, J and clone size, whereas the DNA furnished D and trimming. This sample is represented by roughly 270,000 clones; around 84% of them were singletons. The biggest ten clones account for 2.5% of the sample.

The chain joins TRBV18 to TRBJ1-6; the D segment could be TRBD1, given 5 matching bases. This TCR derives from a woman aged 50 to 60 who had recovered from COVID-19. The sequenced sample consisted of PBMCs or T cells enriched from blood (not recorded which). The DNA reads TGTGCCAGCTCACCAGAGACAGCCAATTCACCCCTCCACTTT. Its translation reads: CASSPETANSPLHF.